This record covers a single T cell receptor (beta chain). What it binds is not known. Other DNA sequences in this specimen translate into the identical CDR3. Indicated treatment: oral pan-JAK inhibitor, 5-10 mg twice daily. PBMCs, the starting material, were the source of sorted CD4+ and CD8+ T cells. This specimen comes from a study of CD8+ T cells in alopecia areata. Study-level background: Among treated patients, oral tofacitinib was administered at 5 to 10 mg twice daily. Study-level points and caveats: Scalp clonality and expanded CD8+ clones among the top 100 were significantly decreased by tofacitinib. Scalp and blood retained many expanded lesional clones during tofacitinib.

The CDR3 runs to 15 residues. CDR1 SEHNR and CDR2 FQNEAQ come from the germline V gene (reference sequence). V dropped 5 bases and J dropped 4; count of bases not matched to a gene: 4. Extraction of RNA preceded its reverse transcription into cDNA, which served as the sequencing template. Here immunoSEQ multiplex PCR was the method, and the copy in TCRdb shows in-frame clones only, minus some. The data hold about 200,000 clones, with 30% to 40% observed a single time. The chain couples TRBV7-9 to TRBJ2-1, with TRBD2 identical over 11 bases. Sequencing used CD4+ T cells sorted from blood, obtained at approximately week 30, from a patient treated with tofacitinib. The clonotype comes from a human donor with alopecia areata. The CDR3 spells CASSPGTSGYNEQFF. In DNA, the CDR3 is TGTGCCAGCAGCCCCGGGACTAGCGGATACAATGAGCAGTTCTTC.